At least ten counts were recorded for the clone carrying this T cell receptor beta chain. The antigen is undetermined. The data were taken from a study of neurological immune-mediated disorders. The CDR3 totals 16 residues. V lost 4 bases, J lost 2 bases, and 5 bases stayed unmatched. Per the germline V gene, CDR1 is SGHRS and CDR2 is YFSETQ. General study findings and limits: HTLV-1-associated myelopathy ranked highest for TCR clonal expansion and multiple sclerosis lowest, beneath healthy controls. The absence of any CDR3 amino acid sequence shared by expanded clones across subjects suggests that repertoires were private in all groups.

TCRdb processed the 5' RACE reads anew with MiXCR; each CDR3 protein has one entry. The data contain some 24,000 distinct CDR3 sequences, 10% to 15% of them seen just once; the ten biggest clones take up under 20%. PBMCs stored at -80 C, 2 million in total, were the source of the unsorted libraries. Sequenced: PBMCs. The clonotype was recovered from a woman between 40 and 50 years old with HTLV-1-associated myelopathy (HAM/TSP). The chain uses TRBV5-1 and TRBJ2-3; 12 nucleotides align to TRBD2. CDR3 loop: CASSRGTSGFTDTQYF. The CDR3 coding sequence is TGCGCCAGCAGCCGCGGGACTAGCGGGTTCACAGATACGCAGTATTTT.